One and the same sample provided the 31 T cell receptor beta chains below, sequenced in a study of shared clonotypes between healthy human individuals. Produced via immunoSEQ multiplex PCR; TCRdb's table is partial and in-frame only. The sample records about 2.4 million clones, approximately 94% being singletons. Source material: naive CD4+ T cells sorted from blood. Sample subset: CD45RA+ positively selected. The source is a man younger than 35 in good health.

The chain couples TRBV7-2 to TRBJ2-7, with TRBD2 matching over 10 bases. V lost 6 bases, J lost 0 bases, and 2 bases stayed unmatched. This CDR3 region has 14 residues. The germline V gene encodes CDR1 SGHTA and CDR2 FQGNSA. In nucleotides, the CDR3 is TGTGCCAGCAGGGGGACTAGCGCCTCCTACGAGCAGTACTTC. This encodes CASRGTSASYEQYF.

The chain has TRBV6-5 and TRBJ2-5; D gene uncertain. This CDR3 is 10 amino acids long. V was clipped by 11 bases and J by 6 bases, with 10 bases between them. Germline CDR1 reads MNHEY; CDR2 reads SVGAGI. The CDR3 loop is CAALGQTQYF. CDR3 in DNA: TGTGCCGCCCTTGGGCAGACCCAGTACTTC.

This sequence joins TRBV7-2 and TRBJ2-2; the match to TRBD2 covers 7 bases. CDR3 length equals 14 residues. V shed 4 bases and J 5 bases; nucleotides not matched to a gene: 4. The germline CDR1 and CDR2 sequences are SGHTA and FQGNSA. The CDR3 region is CASSWEGRTGELFF. The CDR3 nucleotides read TGTGCCAGCAGCTGGGAGGGTCGGACCGGGGAGCTGTTTTTT. The full variable domain, its missing parts supplied by reference TRBV7-2 and TRBJ2-2, is GAGVSQSPSNKVTEKGKDVELRCDPISGHTALYWYRQSLGQGLEFLIYFQGNSAPDKSGLPSDRFSAERTGGSVSTLTIQRTQQEDSAVYLCASSWEGRTGELFFGEGSRLTVL.

The V gene is TRBV6-1, the J gene TRBJ1-2; 7 nucleotides agree with TRBD1. V trimming: 4 bases; J trimming: 5 bases; junction bases outside the gene matches: 10. CDR1 is MNHNS and CDR2 is SASEGT in the germline V gene. The CDR3 loop spans 15 amino acids. The CDR3 reads CASSARQGWVYGYTF. The CDR3, as DNA: TGTGCCAGCAGTGCCCGACAGGGATGGGTTTATGGCTACACCTTC.

The genes are TRBV7-2 and TRBJ2-5; D remains ambiguous. CDR3 length: 14 amino acids. Trimming stripped 2 bases from V and 5 bases from J, with 12 bases between. Per the germline V gene, CDR1 is SGHTA and CDR2 is FQGNSA. CDR3 DNA sequence: TGTGCCAGCAGCTTACAAAGACCCTGGGAGACCCAGTACTTC. Encoded protein: CASSLQRPWETQYF.

The rearrangement joins TRBV4-1 to TRBJ2-1, with 7 nucleotides matching TRBD2. Germline trimming cut 0 bases from V and 12 bases from J; bases unmatched to any gene: 2. The CDR3 spans 12 residues. In germline, CDR1 is MGHRA, CDR2 YSYEKL. The chain's CDR3 is CASSQDWGGQFF. CDR3 sequence (DNA): TGCGCCAGCAGCCAAGATTGGGGGGGGCAGTTCTTC.

The V gene is TRBV18, the J gene TRBJ1-4; D ambiguous. This CDR3 has 17 amino acids. V was shortened by 2 bases and J by 1 base, with 14 bases between the two germline ends. CDR1 and CDR2 from the germline V gene are KGHSH and LQKENI. The CDR3 region has the DNA TGTGCCAGCTCACCAAAAGGGTTGGAAGGAACTAATGAAAAACTGTTTTTT. It is translated as CASSPKGLEGTNEKLFF.

The rearrangement uses TRBV2 and TRBJ2-1; 11 bases line up with TRBD2. The V gene end was trimmed by 6 bases and the J gene end by 5 bases; junction bases not matched to a gene: 6. The CDR3 has 15 amino acids. From germline, CDR1 is SNHLY and CDR2 FYNNEI. The CDR3: CASRTGTSGHNEQFF. DNA of the CDR3: TGTGCCAGCAGAACCGGGACTAGCGGACACAATGAGCAGTTCTTC.

Of note for this clone: Other DNA sequences in the sample encode the same CDR3. The J gene is TRBJ1-1, the V gene TRBV2; 8 positions agree with TRBD1. CDR1 is SNHLY, CDR2 FYNNEI, per germline. CDR3 length: 14 amino acids. The junction had 0 bases not matched to a gene; V was cut back by 2 bases and J by 1 base. The CDR3 DNA reads as TGTGCCAGCAGTGAACAGGGGGCGAACACTGAAGCTTTCTTT. Protein: CASSEQGANTEAFF.

The V gene is TRBV7-9, the J gene TRBJ2-7, with a tentative D call TRBD2 (6 bases). The CDR3 length is 15 residues. V lost 0 bases to trimming and J lost 3 bases, with 12 bases between them. Germline loops: CDR1 SEHNR, CDR2 FQNEAQ (reference sequence). CDR3 sequence reads: CASSLAGGKVYEQYF. In nucleotides, the CDR3 is TGTGCCAGCAGCTTAGCGGGCGGGAAGGTCTACGAGCAGTACTTC.

The rearrangement uses TRBV30 and TRBJ1-3, with D possibly matching TRBD1 (6 bases). The germline gives CDR1 GTSNPN, CDR2 SVGIG (reference sequence). The CDR3 is made up of 13 amino acids. V was pared by 4 bases and J by 2 bases, with 9 bases between. CDR3 sequence reads: CAWNTGPGNTIYF. For the CDR3, the DNA is TGTGCCTGGAACACAGGGCCTGGAAACACCATATATTTT.

V gene TRBV29-1 combines with J gene TRBJ2-6; possibly TRBD2 for D (6 bases). The CDR3 loop spans 16 amino acids. The germline V gene has CDR1 SQVTM and CDR2 ANQGSEA. V was pared by 6 bases and J by 0 bases, with 15 bases between. CDR3 amino acids: CSVTGTGASGANVLTF. The CDR3 coding sequence is TGCAGCGTGACCGGGACGGGAGCCTCTGGGGCCAACGTCCTGACTTTC.

The chain has TRBV7-2 and TRBJ2-1; 14 bases fit TRBD2. The CDR3 spans 15 residues. The V and J ends lost 6 bases and 7 bases, in that order; junction bases with no gene match: 5. CDR1 and CDR2 (germline): SGHTA, FQGNSA. For the CDR3, the DNA is TGTGCCAGCAGTCAGACTAGCGGGGGGGGAAATGAGCAGTTCTTC. It is translated as CASSQTSGGGNEQFF.

The rearrangement uses TRBV15 and TRBJ1-6, with D perhaps matching TRBD1 (5 bases). Germline V gene data show CDR1 as LNHNV and CDR2 as YYDKDF (reference sequence). This CDR3 comprises 16 residues. The V and J ends lost 0 bases and 2 bases respectively, with 8 bases between them. The CDR3 here is CATSRDGAAYNSPLHF. The CDR3 DNA follows: TGTGCCACCAGCAGAGATGGGGCAGCCTATAATTCACCCCTCCACTTT.

J is TRBJ2-7 and V is TRBV7-2; D possibly corresponds to TRBD2 (7 bases). The V end was cut by 2 bases, the J end by 3 bases, with 14 bases between. The CDR3 has 15 residues. Germline assignment: CDR1 SGHTA and CDR2 FQGNSA. The CDR3 DNA sequence: TGTGCCAGCAGCTTAAGGGGGACTACTTTCTACGAGCAGTACTTC. Translation gives CASSLRGTTFYEQYF.

The V and J genes are TRBV10-2 and TRBJ1-1; D uncertain. Germline V gene sequence: CDR1 WSHSY, CDR2 SAAADI. V was clipped by 6 bases and J by 2 bases, with 10 bases between them. The CDR3 extends over 13 amino acids. The chain's CDR3 is CASSVEPNTEAFF. The CDR3 nucleotides read TGCGCCAGCAGCGTGGAGCCCAACACTGAAGCTTTCTTT.

This chain connects TRBV6-1 to TRBJ1-6; TRBD1 matches at 8 bases. Germline CDR1 reads MNHNS; CDR2 reads SASEGT. V was clipped by 1 base and J by 9 bases; unmatched bases: 5. CDR3 length equals 15 residues. CDR3 DNA sequence: TGTGCCAGCAGTGAAGAAGGGACAGGAGGTTCACCCCTCCACTTT. Protein sequence: CASSEEGTGGSPLHF.

The chain carries TRBV5-1 and TRBJ2-1; 14 bases match TRBD2. Germline V gene sequence: CDR1 SGHRS, CDR2 YFSETQ. The CDR3 runs 19 residues. Trimming cost V 2 bases and J 3 bases; bases outside gene matches: 10. The CDR3 loop is CASSLQGLAGAIDYNEQFF. CDR3 sequence (DNA): TGCGCCAGCAGCTTACAGGGACTAGCGGGAGCCATCGACTACAATGAGCAGTTCTTC.

The gene calls are TRBV5-1 and TRBJ2-3; 9 positions match TRBD2. The CDR3 runs to 16 residues. From germline, CDR1 is SGHRS and CDR2 YFSETQ. Losses at the gene ends were 4 bases for V and 2 bases for J; bases not matched to a gene: 8. This CDR3 is CASSPDTSGPTDTQYF. CDR3 bases: TGCGCCAGCAGCCCGGACACTAGCGGGCCCACAGATACGCAGTATTTT.

In regard to this clone: Other DNA sequences in the same sample also yield this CDR3. The V gene is TRBV6-6, the J gene TRBJ1-1, with no clear D. The CDR3 consists of 14 residues. Germline loops: CDR1 MNHNY, CDR2 SVGAGI (reference sequence). V lost 2 bases, J lost 2 bases, and 9 bases lay in between. As DNA, the CDR3 is TGTGCCAGCAGTTACCCTGGTGGTAACACTGAAGCTTTCTTT. Encoded protein: CASSYPGGNTEAFF.

This clone was seen only once. The rearrangement links TRBV9 to TRBJ2-5; D may be TRBD1 or TRBD2 (5 bases each). V was pared by 4 bases and J by 2 bases, with 15 bases between. The germline V gene encodes CDR1 SGDLS and CDR2 YYNGEE. The CDR3 spans 15 residues. CDR3 DNA: TGTGCCAGCAGCTTAATCGGGACCGGGCAAGAGACCCAGTACTTC. Its protein is CASSLIGTGQETQYF.

The chain employs TRBV5-8 and TRBJ1-6; 8 positions agree with TRBD1. Germline CDR1 and CDR2: SGHTS and YDEGEE. This CDR3 comprises 14 residues. The J segment lost 8 bases and the V segment lost 2 bases, leaving 3 bases of the junction unmatched. CDR3 nucleotide sequence: TGTGCCAGCAGCTTTGGACAGGGATATTCACCCCTCCACTTT. Protein: CASSFGQGYSPLHF.

The chain links TRBV28 to TRBJ1-5; 8 bases agree with TRBD1. The CDR3 has 13 residues. CDR1 is MDHEN and CDR2 is SYDVKM in the germline V gene. Unmatched junction bases numbered 7, after V lost 10 bases and J lost 5 bases. In DNA, the CDR3 is TGTGCCACCAACAGGACAGGGTATCAGCCCCAGCATTTT. As protein: CATNRTGYQPQHF.

The V gene is TRBV9, the J gene TRBJ2-3; D unresolved. The CDR3 contains 14 residues. Germline CDR1 is SGDLS and CDR2 is YYNGEE. V was pared by 4 bases and J by 5 bases, with 14 bases between. The CDR3 sequence: CASSPRRNRDTQYF. In DNA, the CDR3 is TGTGCCAGCAGCCCAAGACGGAATCGAGATACGCAGTATTTT.

The gene calls are TRBV29-1 and TRBJ1-1; a weak D match, TRBD1 (5 bases). The CDR3 sequence is 15 residues long. Germline CDR1 reads SQVTM; CDR2 reads ANQGSEA. V was clipped by 8 bases and J by 2 bases, with 21 bases between them. CDR3: CSSLRVAGRNTEAFF. The CDR3 nucleotides are TGCAGCTCCCTCCGGGTCGCAGGGAGAAACACTGAAGCTTTCTTT.

This chain connects TRBV5-1 to TRBJ2-7, with TRBD1 as a possible D gene (5 bases). V lost 0 bases and J lost 1, with 11 bases in between. The CDR3 has 15 residues. Germline V gene data show CDR1 as SGHRS and CDR2 as YFSETQ. The DNA for the CDR3 is TGCGCCAGCAGCTTGGGTCCAGGGTTTTCCTACGAGCAGTACTTC. Translated, it gives CASSLGPGFSYEQYF.

This chain connects TRBV30 to TRBJ2-7, with D perhaps TRBD1 (5 bases). CDR1 GTSNPN and CDR2 SVGIG come from the germline V gene (reference sequence). Trimming took 3 bases from V and 0 from J, leaving 15 bases between them. This CDR3 contains 15 residues. Here the CDR3 DNA reads TGTGCCTGGAGCCCAGGACATTTTCCCTCCTACGAGCAGTACTTC. Amino acid sequence: CAWSPGHFPSYEQYF.

The chain has TRBV7-2 and TRBJ2-1, with 11 bases aligning to TRBD2. There are 15 residues in the CDR3. Germline CDR1 SGHTA, CDR2 FQGNSA. The J segment lost 7 bases and the V segment lost 1 base, leaving 3 bases of the junction unmatched. The CDR3 sequence: CASSLVLAGDNEQFF. As DNA, the CDR3 is TGTGCCAGCAGCTTAGTACTAGCGGGGGATAATGAGCAGTTCTTC.

This clone was recorded once. The V call is TRBV10-2, the J call TRBJ2-3, with D hard to call. Trimming took 2 bases from V and 6 from J, leaving 9 bases between them. The germline gives CDR1 WSHSY, CDR2 SAAADI. The CDR3 sequence is 13 residues long. The CDR3 spells CASSEAFRDTQYF. The CDR3 DNA is TGCGCCAGCAGTGAGGCCTTCAGGGATACGCAGTATTTT.

This chain uses TRBV12-5 with TRBJ1-5; no definite D call. This CDR3 has 14 residues. CDR1 is LGHNT, CDR2 FRNRAP, per germline. Deletions cut 1 base from V and 6 bases from J, with 10 bases between. The CDR3 is CASGLEVLGQPQHF. The CDR3 region has the DNA TGTGCTAGTGGTTTGGAGGTATTGGGTCAGCCCCAGCATTTT.

This clone was detected only a few times. The V and J genes are TRBV19 and TRBJ1-1, with D hard to call. CDR3 length: 15 amino acids. The V gene lost 6 bases and the J gene lost 1 base, with 15 bases spanning the gap. Germline lookup yields CDR1 LNHDA and CDR2 SQIVND (reference sequence). CDR3 coding DNA: TGTGCCAGTAGGAAGACTCAAACACCGAACACTGAAGCTTTCTTT. Encoded protein: CASRKTQTPNTEAFF.